This TCR beta chain derives from a study of cytomegalovirus exposure and HLA in healthy donors. The ends lost 7 bases at V and 1 base at J; junction bases unmatched: 13. CDR3 length: 17 residues. CDR1 MNHEY and CDR2 SMNVEV come from the germline V gene (reference sequence). Amplification used 60 Vbeta primers and 13 Jbeta primers. Data came from immunoSEQ multiplex PCR; TCRdb stores just in-frame clones and leaves some out. The table shows roughly 100,000 clones, with approximately 87% occurring only once. The sequencing input was PBMCs. This receptor was identified in a man aged 40-49 years in good health and CMV-seronegative. J is TRBJ2-3 and V is TRBV27, with TRBD2 identical over 8 bases. Written as DNA, the CDR3 is TGTGCCAGCAACCCGGTCGGGGGGGGCCCTGGCACAGATACGCAGTATTTT. It specifies CASNPVGGGPGTDTQYF.